The 20 T cell receptor beta chains below were found in one sample sequenced in a study of OX40 agonist ivuxolimab in advanced cancers. Some clones are missing from TCRdb's copy, which holds only in-frame ones; the method was immunoSEQ multiplex PCR. Of 60,000 to 75,000 clones listed, approximately 80% are singletons. This sample comprised CD4+ or CD8+ T cells sorted from blood, obtained in a trial of the OX40 agonist ivuxolimab. All receptors come from an adult with an advanced solid tumor such as melanoma, head and neck, liver or kidney cancer.

The rearrangement links TRBV5-1 to TRBJ1-4; D is ambiguous. V was trimmed by 1 base and J by 0 bases, leaving 4 bases between them. This CDR3 has 14 residues. CDR1 and CDR2 (germline): SGHRS, YFSETQ. The CDR3 spells CASSLLATNEKLFF. The CDR3 DNA reads TGCGCCAGCAGCTTGTTGGCAACTAATGAAAAACTGTTTTTT.

This clone was recorded once. V usage is TRBV6-9 and J usage is TRBJ2-7, with TRBD1 matching 9 bases. Germline loops: CDR1 MNHGY, CDR2 SVAAGI. The junction had 5 bases not matched to a gene; V was cut back by 4 bases and J by 4 bases. This CDR3 contains 14 residues. CDR3 protein: CASSLGQGRYEQYF. The CDR3 DNA sequence: TGTGCCAGCAGTTTAGGACAGGGGAGGTACGAGCAGTACTTC.

The V call is TRBV18, the J call TRBJ2-5; TRBD2 matches 7 bases. Germline V gene lookup returns CDR1 KGHSH and CDR2 LQKENI. The CDR3 is 15 amino acids. V shed 7 bases, J shed 5 bases, and the junction held 13 bases outside the gene matches. This chain's CDR3 is CASFPATGGRETQYF. CDR3 sequence (DNA): TGTGCCAGCTTCCCCGCGACGGGGGGTAGGGAGACCCAGTACTTC.

The chain carries TRBV6-6 and TRBJ2-3; D is possibly TRBD1 or TRBD2 (7 bases each). V dropped 5 bases and J dropped 2 bases, with 14 bases sitting between them. Germline CDR1 MNHNY, CDR2 SVGAGI (reference sequence). The CDR3 is made up of 15 amino acids. CDR3 loop: CASSRQGGDTDTQYF. CDR3 DNA sequence: TGTGCCAGCAGTAGACAGGGAGGGGACACAGATACGCAGTATTTT.

V is TRBV12-5 and J is TRBJ1-1; D gene uncertain. This CDR3 is built from 14 residues. V was shortened by 2 bases and J by 1 base, with 8 bases between the two germline ends. Germline-derived CDR1 and CDR2 are LGHNT and FRNRAP. The CDR3 DNA reads as TGTGCTAGTGGTTTGCCGATAAGGAACACTGAAGCTTTCTTT. It is translated as CASGLPIRNTEAFF.

The V and J genes are TRBV5-4 and TRBJ2-5; TRBD1 matches at 9 bases. V shed 4 bases, J shed 2 bases, and the junction held 9 bases outside the gene matches. CDR1 and CDR2 (germline): SGHNT, YYREEE (reference sequence). The CDR3 covers 16 residues. The CDR3 DNA reads as TGTGCCAGCAGCCCCGGACAGGGGCTGGGGCAAGAGACCCAGTACTTC. It encodes CASSPGQGLGQETQYF. Filled out from reference TRBV5-4 and TRBJ2-5, the complete variable domain reads ETGVTQSPTHLIKTRGQQVTLRCSSQSGHNTVSWYQQALGQGPQFIFQYYREEENGRGNFPPRFSGLQFPNYSSELNVNALELDDSALYLCASSPGQGLGQETQYFGPGTRLLVL.

The chain is built from TRBV4-1 and TRBJ2-1, with 11 bases aligning to TRBD1. The CDR3 spans 16 residues. The V gene's germline CDR1 is MGHRA and CDR2 YSYEKL. V lost 0 bases to trimming and J lost 4 bases; unmatched junction nucleotides: 2. CDR3 region: CASSQDRDRGYNEQFF. The DNA for the CDR3 is TGCGCCAGCAGCCAAGACCGGGACAGGGGGTACAATGAGCAGTTCTTC.

The chain recombines TRBV19 with TRBJ2-5; 9 nucleotides align to TRBD2. Trimming removed 0 bases from V and 5 bases from J; junction bases left unmatched: 4. This CDR3 has 15 amino acids. Germline CDR1 and CDR2: LNHDA and SQIVND (reference sequence). CDR3 DNA sequence: TGTGCCAGTAGTATAGACCTAGCGGGGTTGGAGACCCAGTACTTC. Translation: CASSIDLAGLETQYF.

The chain carries TRBV30 and TRBJ1-6; 10 bases are a match to TRBD1. Germline CDR1 reads GTSNPN; CDR2 reads SVGIG (reference sequence). Unmatched junction bases numbered 3, after V lost 1 base and J lost 9 bases. The CDR3 covers 14 residues. CDR3 bases: TGTGCCTGGAGTGCGGGACAGGGGACTTCACCCCTCCACTTT. Translating it yields CAWSAGQGTSPLHF.

This rearrangement joins TRBV29-1 to TRBJ2-7, with D unresolved. The CDR3 has 11 amino acids. Between the trimmed V and J ends, which lost 4 bases and 7 bases, there was a span of 11 bases. The germline gives CDR1 SQVTM, CDR2 ANQGSEA. DNA for the CDR3: TGCAGCGTTGTACCCCCGGTTGAGCAGTACTTC. It translates to CSVVPPVEQYF.

This chain joins TRBV5-5 and TRBJ1-5; D is possibly TRBD1 (6 bases). Trimming removed 4 bases from V and 4 bases from J, with 15 bases in between. The CDR3 is made up of 15 amino acids. CDR1 and CDR2 (germline): SGHKS, YYEKEE (reference sequence). The DNA for the CDR3 is TGTGCCAGCAGCCTGGGCCAGGGGAGGAATCAGCCCCAGCATTTT. Amino acid sequence: CASSLGQGRNQPQHF.

This clone was counted a single time. The chain employs TRBV28 and TRBJ1-2; a possible D gene is TRBD1 (5 bases). From germline, CDR1 is MDHEN and CDR2 SYDVKM. V was shortened by 3 bases and J by 4 bases, with 9 bases between the two germline ends. CDR3 length: 13 amino acids. Here the CDR3 reads CASSFGQGYGYTF. The CDR3 coding sequence is TGTGCCAGCAGTTTTGGGCAGGGCTATGGCTACACCTTC.

The chain uses TRBV5-5 and TRBJ1-1; D is perhaps TRBD1 (6 bases). CDR1 and CDR2 (germline): SGHKS, YYEKEE (reference sequence). This CDR3 is built from 12 residues. With 0 bases removed from V and 10 bases from J, the gap between germline ends came to 10 bases. As DNA, the CDR3 is TGTGCCAGCAGCTTGGTGAGGGGGGGAGCTTTCTTT. Amino acids: CASSLVRGGAFF.

The chain links TRBV19 to TRBJ1-2, with 10 bases aligning to TRBD1. V was clipped by 7 bases and J by 4 bases; unmatched bases: 12. This CDR3 is 16 amino acids long. Germline values: CDR1 LNHDA, CDR2 SQIVND (reference sequence). CDR3 in amino acids: CASTPDRTGGTYGYTF. In nucleotides, the CDR3 is TGTGCCAGTACCCCGGACCGGACAGGGGGGACCTATGGCTACACCTTC.

Written as DNA, the CDR3 is TGTGCCAGCACCAGTCAGAGCATAGGCTACACCTTC. Translation gives CASTSQSIGYTF. The chain carries TRBV6-1 and TRBJ1-2; D is uncertain. The CDR3 contains 12 residues. V lost 7 bases to trimming and J lost 8 bases, with 14 bases between them. Germline V CDR1 and CDR2: MNHNS, SASEGT.

This rearrangement joins TRBV27 to TRBJ1-5; possibly TRBD1 for D (5 bases). The CDR3 spans 13 residues. V shed 6 bases and J shed 6 bases, with 12 bases lying between them. Germline lookup yields CDR1 MNHEY and CDR2 SMNVEV (reference sequence). This chain's CDR3 is CASRGSGAQPQHF. The CDR3 DNA reads as TGTGCCAGCAGGGGGTCCGGGGCTCAGCCCCAGCATTTT.

This chain links TRBV11-2 with TRBJ1-1; D is possibly TRBD1 (6 bases). Trimming took off 6 bases at V and 4 bases at J, with 18 bases between the two ends. Per germline, CDR1 SGHAT and CDR2 FQNNGV. The CDR3 has 15 amino acids. The CDR3 DNA sequence: TGTGCCAGCAGTTTTACAGGGCCTCTTCGCACTGAAGCTTTCTTT. Translated: CASSFTGPLRTEAFF.

The DNA of the CDR3 is TGTGCCAGCAGCTCGGGGGGGCCAGATACGCAGTATTTT. Translation gives CASSSGGPDTQYF. The chain recombines TRBV5-4 with TRBJ2-3; 8 bases agree with TRBD2. CDR1 is SGHNT, CDR2 YYREEE, per germline (reference sequence). The CDR3 is made up of 13 amino acids. Trimming at V came to 3 bases and at J to 4 bases, leaving 1 base not matched to a gene. The whole variable domain, filled in from reference TRBV5-4 and TRBJ2-3, reads ETGVTQSPTHLIKTRGQQVTLRCSSQSGHNTVSWYQQALGQGPQFIFQYYREEENGRGNFPPRFSGLQFPNYSSELNVNALELDDSALYLCASSSGGPDTQYFGPGTRLTVL.

This clone was observed a single time. The J gene is TRBJ1-3, the V gene TRBV19; tentative D call: TRBD1 (5 bases). This CDR3 has 14 residues. With 6 bases removed from V and 2 bases from J, the gap between germline ends came to 11 bases. Germline V gives CDR1 LNHDA, CDR2 SQIVND (reference sequence). The CDR3 here is CASSATVTGNTIYF. CDR3 in DNA: TGTGCCAGTAGCGCGACAGTAACTGGAAACACCATATATTTT.

J is TRBJ2-1 and V is TRBV29-1; TRBD1 is a possible D gene (7 bases). This CDR3 spans 14 amino acids. The germline gives CDR1 SQVTM, CDR2 ANQGSEA. The V and J ends lost 3 bases and 4 bases respectively, with 13 bases between them. DNA for the CDR3: TGCAGCGTTGAGGCGGGACAGATATACAATGAGCAGTTCTTC. This gives the protein CSVEAGQIYNEQFF.